This paragraph covers one T cell receptor (beta chain) sequence. Its target is not known. As defined, naive CD8 cells were CD45RO-negative and positively selected for CCR7, with terminally differentiated effector memory CD45RA+ cells excluded. The data originate from a study of shared clonotypes between healthy human individuals. Findings of the study overall: Sequencing depth was predicted to influence how clonotypes are shared among donors. Limitation of the genetic and exposure-history diversity represented came from the few donors.

Germline V gene lookup returns CDR1 GTSNPN and CDR2 SVGIG (reference sequence). With 2 bases removed from V and 5 bases from J, the gap between germline ends came to 21 bases. This CDR3 is built from 16 residues. Genomic DNA belonging to each subset was distributed in equal measure over several immunoSEQ plates. Repertoires were generated with immunoSEQ multiplex PCR, while TCRdb's copy carries only in-frame clones and drops some. The table includes around 2,000,000 clones, around 96% detected once. The source material was naive CD8+ T cells sorted from blood. The receptor comes from a man aged 18 to 29 in good health. V usage is TRBV30 and J usage is TRBJ1-2; maybe TRBD1 (6 bases). CDR3 amino acids: CAWSSQDLEGEYGYTF. The CDR3 nucleotides are TGTGCCTGGAGTAGCCAGGACCTTGAGGGGGAGTATGGCTACACCTTC.